Below, 21 T cell receptor beta chains from the same sample are listed, as sequenced in a study of blood T cell repertoires in COVID-19. Some clones are missing from TCRdb's copy, which holds only in-frame ones; the method was immunoSEQ multiplex PCR. Among 110,000 or so clones listed, about 85% were seen once. What was sequenced was peripheral blood. These receptor sequences come from a woman aged 60-75 years with COVID-19, enrolled during active disease.

This clone has only one observation. The rearrangement links TRBV10-1 to TRBJ1-2, with TRBD1 matching 7 bases. Germline trimming cut 8 bases from V and 2 bases from J; bases unmatched to any gene: 11. Germline V gene lookup returns CDR1 WNHNN and CDR2 SYGVQD (reference sequence). The CDR3 contains 15 residues. The CDR3 is CASDDARGQNYGYTF. In nucleotides, the CDR3 is TGCGCCAGCGATGATGCGAGGGGACAGAACTATGGCTACACCTTC.

This clone has just one count. The V call is TRBV18, the J call TRBJ1-4; 9 bases fit TRBD1. Germline trimming cut 3 bases from V and 7 bases from J; bases unmatched to any gene: 3. CDR1 and CDR2 from the germline V gene are KGHSH and LQKENI. The CDR3 covers 14 residues. The CDR3 nucleotides are TGTGCCAGCTCACCGGACAGGGGTGGTGAAAAACTGTTTTTT. Translation gives CASSPDRGGEKLFF. Together with reference TRBV18 and TRBJ1-4, the CDR3 gives the full variable domain: NAGVMQNPRHLVRRRGQEARLRCSPMKGHSHVYWYRQLPEEGLKFMVYLQKENIIDESGMPKERFSAEFPKEGPSILRIQQVVRGDSAAYFCASSPDRGGEKLFFGSGTQLSVL.

The chain uses TRBV19 and TRBJ1-2; D gene unclear. V was pared by 5 bases and J by 1 base, with 14 bases between. Looked up from germline, CDR1 is LNHDA and CDR2 is SQIVND (reference sequence). This CDR3 spans 15 amino acids. The CDR3 nucleotides are TGTGCCAGTAGTCTCTCCGGGATTAATAACTATGGCTACACCTTC. Protein product: CASSLSGINNYGYTF.

The genes are TRBV19 and TRBJ1-2; 7 nucleotides line up with TRBD1. Germline CDR1 and CDR2: LNHDA and SQIVND (reference sequence). The CDR3 extends over 17 amino acids. The J segment lost 4 bases and the V segment lost 3 bases, leaving 14 bases of the junction unmatched. CDR3 sequence (DNA): TGTGCCAGTAGTATCCCCCTCGGACAGGCAAAACTCTATGGCTACACCTTC. Translating gives CASSIPLGQAKLYGYTF.

The V and J genes are TRBV7-9 and TRBJ1-1; D is uncertain. The CDR3 extends over 14 amino acids. Germline assignment: CDR1 SEHNR and CDR2 FQNEAQ (reference sequence). Trimming stripped 5 bases from V and 11 bases from J, with 21 bases between. In DNA, the CDR3 is TGTGCCAGCAGCCCCGACTTCGGCACCTCGGCGGCTTTCTTT. This translates into CASSPDFGTSAAFF.

CDR3 in amino acids: CASSQVQLGTSGEDTDTQYF. The CDR3 DNA reads TGTGCCAGCAGCCAAGTTCAGTTGGGGACTAGCGGGGAGGACACAGATACGCAGTATTTT. The V gene is TRBV3-1 (or the pseudogene TRBV3-2), the J gene TRBJ2-3, with 13 bases fitting TRBD2. Trimming took 1 base from V and 2 from J; bases not matched to a gene: 12. CDR1 and CDR2 from the germline V gene are LGHDT and YNNKEL (reference sequence). This CDR3 is 20 amino acids long.

This chain links TRBV4-1 with TRBJ1-2; 8 bases match TRBD1. Germline-derived CDR1 and CDR2 are MGHRA and YSYEKL. Germline trimming cut 0 bases from V and 8 bases from J; bases unmatched to any gene: 11. The CDR3 totals 16 residues. The CDR3 loop is CASSQDPGGPLKGYTF. The CDR3 DNA follows: TGCGCCAGCAGCCAAGATCCAGGGGGCCCCCTCAAGGGCTACACCTTC.

The sample holds a few counts of this clone. This chain connects TRBV5-1 to TRBJ2-7; 7 nucleotides align to TRBD1. CDR3 length: 13 amino acids. Germline loops: CDR1 SGHRS, CDR2 YFSETQ. V dropped 4 bases and J dropped 5; count of bases not matched to a gene: 6. The chain's CDR3 is CASSTTGYHEQYF. The CDR3 coding sequence is TGCGCCAGCAGCACGACAGGGTACCACGAGCAGTACTTC.

The chain has TRBV6-6 and TRBJ2-7, with TRBD2 identical over 8 bases. Germline V gene lookup returns CDR1 MNHNY and CDR2 SVGAGI (reference sequence). This CDR3 has 15 amino acids. With V trimmed by 6 bases and J by 3 bases, 10 bases remained unmatched. The CDR3 DNA is TGTGCCAGCAGAGAGAGGGCGGGGGGATACTACGAGCAGTACTTC. Protein product: CASRERAGGYYEQYF.

The rearrangement links TRBV9 to TRBJ1-6; TRBD1 matches 11 bases. The length of the CDR3 is 15 residues. The trim removed 0 bases at V and 8 bases at J, leaving 1 base unmatched. Germline V gene lookup returns CDR1 SGDLS and CDR2 YYNGEE. CDR3 in DNA: TGTGCCAGCAGCGTAGAGGGACAGGGGGATTCACCCCTCCACTTT. As protein: CASSVEGQGDSPLHF.

The chain carries TRBV11-3 and TRBJ2-3; TRBD2 matches 9 bases. V shed 1 base and J 1 base; nucleotides not matched to a gene: 3. The CDR3 is 16 residues long. CDR1 is SGHNT, CDR2 YENEEA, per germline. The CDR3 DNA reads TGTGCCAGCAGCTTAGGGGCTAGCGGGGGCACAGATACGCAGTATTTT. Translating it yields CASSLGASGGTDTQYF.

This chain joins TRBV12-3 or TRBV12-4 and TRBJ2-7; D remains ambiguous. V lost 6 bases, J lost 8 bases, and 11 bases lay in between. The CDR3 spans 11 residues. The CDR3 loop reads CASREGVQQYF. DNA of the CDR3: TGTGCCAGCAGGGAAGGAGTTCAGCAGTACTTC.

In its sample, this clone was seen once. This chain links TRBV7-2 with TRBJ2-3; TRBD2 aligns across 9 bases. V lost 2 bases and J lost 2; bases outside the gene matches: 5. Germline V CDR1 and CDR2: SGHTA, FQGNSA. This CDR3 region has 16 residues. CDR3 protein: CASSLNAGGYTDTQYF. CDR3 DNA sequence: TGTGCCAGCAGCTTAAATGCGGGGGGGTACACAGATACGCAGTATTTT. Full variable domain (remainder filled in from reference TRBV7-2 and TRBJ2-3): GAGVSQSPSNKVTEKGKDVELRCDPISGHTALYWYRQSLGQGLEFLIYFQGNSAPDKSGLPSDRFSAERTGGSVSTLTIQRTQQEDSAVYLCASSLNAGGYTDTQYFGPGTRLTVL.

This clone was detected only a few times. V gene TRBV7-9 combines with J gene TRBJ1-2; D remains unclear. This CDR3 is 14 amino acids long. Trimming took off 1 base at V and 7 bases at J, with 13 bases between the two ends. The germline gives CDR1 SEHNR, CDR2 FQNEAQ (reference sequence). In DNA form, the CDR3 reads TGTGCCAGCAGCTTAGTATTTTCCACGGGTGGCTACACCTTC. As protein: CASSLVFSTGGYTF.

The chain joins TRBV10-1 to TRBJ2-2; D ambiguous. The germline V and J ends were trimmed by 5 bases and 0 bases, with 7 bases remaining between them. Germline V gene lookup returns CDR1 WNHNN and CDR2 SYGVQD (reference sequence). The CDR3 is made up of 14 amino acids. The CDR3 reads CASSPEANTGELFF. The DNA of the CDR3 is TGCGCCAGCAGTCCAGAAGCGAACACCGGGGAGCTGTTTTTT.

The rearrangement links TRBV7-8 to TRBJ1-3, with 7 bases matching TRBD1. Trimming removed 5 bases from V and 2 bases from J; junction bases left unmatched: 3. The CDR3 length is 14 residues. CDR1 and CDR2 from the germline V gene are SGHVS and FQNEAQ. This chain's CDR3 is CASSPQGAGNTIYF. In DNA form, the CDR3 reads TGTGCCAGCAGCCCCCAGGGGGCTGGAAACACCATATATTTT.

V and J are TRBV7-2 and TRBJ2-5; D is undetermined. The germline gives CDR1 SGHTA, CDR2 FQGNSA. Trimming took 0 bases from V and 5 from J, leaving 10 bases between them. This CDR3 is built from 14 residues. CDR3 in DNA: TGTGCCAGCAGCTTAGCGCCGCCGAGCGAGACCCAGTACTTC. Its protein product is CASSLAPPSETQYF.

The chain combines TRBV6-5 with TRBJ2-7, with TRBD1 matching 9 bases. The CDR3 totals 16 residues. V dropped 0 bases and J dropped 5; count of bases not matched to a gene: 8. In germline, CDR1 is MNHEY, CDR2 SVGAGI. The CDR3 reads CASSYSWTGAPHEQYF. The CDR3 DNA is TGTGCCAGCAGTTACTCGTGGACAGGGGCCCCCCACGAGCAGTACTTC.

As DNA, the CDR3 is TGTGCCAGCAGCGTAAGAGCGGAGCCTAGCACAGATACGCAGTATTTT. Its protein product is CASSVRAEPSTDTQYF. V usage is TRBV9 and J usage is TRBJ2-3, with D perhaps TRBD2 (5 bases). Germline lookup yields CDR1 SGDLS and CDR2 YYNGEE. V was pared by 1 base and J by 0 bases, with 12 bases between. This CDR3 spans 16 amino acids. Based on the CDR3 plus reference TRBV9 and TRBJ2-3, the full variable domain is DSGVTQTPKHLITATGQRVTLRCSPRSGDLSVYWYQQSLDQGLQFLIQYYNGEERAKGNILERFSAQQFPDLHSELNLSSLELGDSALYFCASSVRAEPSTDTQYFGPGTRLTVL.

The chain recombines TRBV24-1 with TRBJ1-2; D is perhaps TRBD1 (6 bases). The CDR3 contains 15 residues. Per germline, CDR1 KGHDR and CDR2 SFDVKD. V was cut by 4 bases and J by 4 bases, with 15 bases left in between. CDR3 nucleotides: TGTGCCACCAGTGAACCAACAGGGTTCGGCTATGGCTACACCTTC. Translated, it gives CATSEPTGFGYGYTF.

DNA of the CDR3: TGCGCCAGCAGCTTGGGTACGGAAAGAGGGAATGAGCAGTTCTTC. Amino acid sequence: CASSLGTERGNEQFF. The V gene is TRBV5-1, the J gene TRBJ2-1; the D gene is possibly TRBD2 (5 bases). V shed 0 bases and J shed 7 bases, with 14 bases lying between them. Germline lookup yields CDR1 SGHRS and CDR2 YFSETQ. The CDR3 consists of 15 residues.